This T cell receptor beta chain was obtained from a study of beta chain features in type 1 diabetes. Reverse transcribing all isolated RNA meant expressed TCRB transcripts were sequenced. Clones were read by immunoSEQ multiplex PCR, and TCRdb kept only the in-frame ones, dropping some. The sample has 360,000 or so clones, about 20% seen once. This clone has a handful of counts. The specimen sequenced was naive CD4+ T cells from blood. The receptor was derived from a young woman in good health.

This CDR3 reads CASSQVYIMNTEAFF. The DNA for the CDR3 is TGCGCCAGCAGCCAAGTGTACATCATGAACACTGAAGCTTTCTTT. The chain joins TRBV4-1 to TRBJ1-1; D not resolved. The germline V and J ends were trimmed by 1 base and 0 bases, with 9 bases remaining between them. The germline V gene has CDR1 MGHRA and CDR2 YSYEKL. The CDR3 totals 15 residues.